This T cell receptor (beta chain) was found in a study of T cell repertoires in cytomegalovirus infection. TCRdb re-analysed the reads in MiXCR, keeping a single row per CDR3 protein. This table has roughly 630,000 distinct CDR3 sequences, 24% appearing once. This CDR3 spans 14 amino acids. Trimming removed 0 bases at V and 6 bases at J, with 12 bases between. Germline assignment: CDR1 LNHNV and CDR2 YYDKDF (reference sequence). The V call is TRBV15, the J call TRBJ2-7, with D perhaps TRBD1 or TRBD2 (5 bases each). This TCR was recovered from a human donor in good health (CMV status not recorded). Some clones in this sample may be carry-over from other donors' samples. The sample was CD8+ T cells from PBMCs. The CDR3 sequence is CATSRDRGAFEQYF. The CDR3 DNA is TGTGCCACCAGCAGAGATCGGGGCGCGTTCGAGCAGTACTTC.